These 20 T cell receptor beta chains share one sample of origin, sequenced in a study of blood T cell repertoires in COVID-19. Method: immunoSEQ multiplex PCR; TCRdb's copy keeps in-frame clones and lacks some. The table lists under 200,000 clones, about 85% of them singletons. Sequences were obtained from peripheral blood. The receptor source for this set is a man between 65 and 80 years old with active or convalescent COVID-19.

The rearrangement links TRBV5-4 to TRBJ2-7; 8 bases map to TRBD1. J gave up 6 bases and V 4 bases, and 6 bases lay outside the gene matches. This CDR3 comprises 13 residues. CDR1 and CDR2 (germline): SGHNT, YYREEE (reference sequence). The CDR3 region has the DNA TGTGCCAGCAGCAAGACAGGGGAGCGCGAGCAGTACTTC. Translation: CASSKTGEREQYF.

Details on this clone: At one end, the junction sequence differs from germline, possibly due to a read error. Other DNA sequences from this sample encode an identical CDR3 as well. This chain joins TRBV2 and TRBJ2-7, with TRBD1 identical over 7 bases. The CDR3 has 13 amino acids. Germline V gene sequence: CDR1 SNHLY, CDR2 FYNNEI. This CDR3 is CASREGDSYEQYF. DNA of the CDR3: TGTGCCAGCAGAGAGGGGGACAGCTACGAACAGTACTTC.

The chain employs TRBV6-5 and TRBJ2-7; D gene ambiguous. The CDR3 sequence is 13 residues long. Trimming left V 3 bases short and J 3 bases short, with 9 bases between. Germline CDR1 is MNHEY and CDR2 is SVGAGI. CDR3 loop: CASSYGNRYEQYF. The CDR3 DNA reads TGTGCCAGCAGTTATGGCAATCGCTACGAGCAGTACTTC.

This clone was counted many times. This chain uses TRBV10-2 with TRBJ1-5, with a tentative D call TRBD1 (5 bases). The CDR3 runs 14 residues. V lost 0 bases and J lost 5, with 8 bases in between. From germline, CDR1 is WSHSY and CDR2 SAAADI. The CDR3 protein is CASSESGAHQPQHF. Written as DNA, the CDR3 is TGCGCCAGCAGTGAGTCAGGGGCACATCAGCCCCAGCATTTT.

The chain carries TRBV7-9 and TRBJ1-1; the D is unclear. In germline, CDR1 is SEHNR, CDR2 FQNEAQ (reference sequence). Trimming removed 5 bases from V and 1 base from J, with 8 bases in between. The CDR3 is 13 amino acids. The CDR3 DNA follows: TGTGCCAGCAGCCCGGTCCCGAACACTGAAGCTTTCTTT. The encoded protein is CASSPVPNTEAFF.

The sample holds a few counts of this clone. This chain links TRBV9 with TRBJ1-6; TRBD1 might be the D (5 bases). V was trimmed by 0 bases and J by 10 bases, leaving 11 bases between them. The V gene's germline CDR1 is SGDLS and CDR2 YYNGEE. The CDR3 covers 14 residues. The CDR3 nucleotides read TGTGCCAGCAGCGTAGGGGGGGAGGTATCACCCCTCCACTTT. Protein product: CASSVGGEVSPLHF.

The chain carries TRBV7-2 and TRBJ2-7, with 8 positions matching TRBD2. Germline CDR1 and CDR2: SGHTA and FQGNSA. V was pared by 0 bases and J by 3 bases, with 1 base of the junction left unmatched. This CDR3 contains 14 residues. The chain's CDR3 is CASSLALAGYEQYF. The CDR3 DNA reads as TGTGCCAGCAGCTTAGCTCTAGCGGGCTACGAGCAGTACTTC.

This chain links TRBV2 with TRBJ2-5; 13 nucleotides line up with TRBD2. The CDR3 runs 16 residues. The germline CDR1 and CDR2 sequences are SNHLY and FYNNEI. The junction had 10 bases not matched to a gene; V was cut back by 7 bases and J by 5 bases. The CDR3 here is CASTRTSGGAAETQYF. The CDR3 DNA sequence: TGTGCCAGCACCCGAACTAGCGGGGGGGCCGCGGAGACCCAGTACTTC. Full variable domain (missing parts from reference TRBV2 and TRBJ2-5): EPEVTQTPSHQVTQMGQEVILRCVPISNHLYFYWYRQILGQKVEFLVSFYNNEISEKSEIFDDQFSVERPDGSNFTLKIRSTKLEDSAMYFCASTRTSGGAAETQYFGPGTRLLVL.

This chain uses TRBV7-8 with TRBJ1-5; the match to TRBD1 covers 8 bases. J was trimmed by 4 bases and V by 3 bases; bases with no gene match: 11. This CDR3 has 17 amino acids. Germline V gives CDR1 SGHVS, CDR2 FQNEAQ. CDR3 DNA sequence: TGTGCCAGCAGCTTCTTTGGTTCAGGGGGCGGGAATCAGCCCCAGCATTTT. This translates into CASSFFGSGGGNQPQHF.

V gene TRBV6-1 combines with J gene TRBJ1-6; D uncertain. Between the trimmed V and J ends, which lost 2 bases and 9 bases, there was a span of 5 bases. The length of the CDR3 is 12 residues. The germline CDR1 and CDR2 sequences are MNHNS and SASEGT. The CDR3 here is CASSELRSPLHF. The DNA for the CDR3 is TGTGCCAGCAGTGAATTGCGTTCACCCCTCCACTTT.

Only a few counts were recorded for this clone. The rearrangement joins TRBV24-1 to TRBJ1-5, with a weak D call TRBD1 (5 bases). The CDR3 totals 18 residues. The ends were cut back, 10 bases at V and 0 bases at J, with 24 bases in the middle. CDR1 is KGHDR, CDR2 SFDVKD, per germline. The CDR3, as DNA: TGTGCCACACGGGGCCGGCCCGGGGAGGGAAATAGCAATCAGCCCCAGCATTTT. Protein product: CATRGRPGEGNSNQPQHF.

This sequence joins TRBV7-9 and TRBJ2-5; no clear D gene. This CDR3 region has 14 residues. Trimming removed 1 base from V and 0 bases from J, with 6 bases in between. CDR1 SEHNR and CDR2 FQNEAQ come from the germline V gene (reference sequence). The CDR3 is CASSLVNNQETQYF. CDR3 DNA: TGTGCCAGCAGCTTAGTGAACAACCAAGAGACCCAGTACTTC.

The chain uses TRBV27 and TRBJ2-2; TRBD2 matches at 12 bases. The germline V gene has CDR1 MNHEY and CDR2 SMNVEV (reference sequence). V dropped 2 bases and J dropped 5; count of bases not matched to a gene: 3. This CDR3 has 16 amino acids. The CDR3 DNA reads TGTGCCAGCAGTTTAACGACTAGCGGGAGTACCGGGGAGCTGTTTTTT. Translated, it gives CASSLTTSGSTGELFF.

The sample holds a few counts of this clone. The chain uses TRBV18 and TRBJ1-1, with D hard to call. The V gene lost 4 bases and the J gene lost 1 base, with 7 bases spanning the gap. Germline CDR1 and CDR2: KGHSH and LQKENI. CDR3 length: 13 residues. As DNA, the CDR3 is TGTGCCAGCTCACGACTGCGGAACACTGAAGCTTTCTTT. It translates to CASSRLRNTEAFF.

The rearrangement uses TRBV7-9 and TRBJ2-1, with D possibly matching TRBD2 (6 bases). Between the trimmed V and J ends, which lost 1 base and 7 bases, there was a span of 8 bases. There are 13 residues in the CDR3. Germline assignment: CDR1 SEHNR and CDR2 FQNEAQ (reference sequence). The CDR3 DNA is TGTGCCAGCAGCTTAGGGGCGGGGAATGAGCAGTTCTTC. Protein product: CASSLGAGNEQFF. Full variable domain (missing parts from reference TRBV7-9 and TRBJ2-1): DTGVSQNPRHKITKRGQNVTFRCDPISEHNRLYWYRQTLGQGPEFLTYFQNEAQLEKSRLLSDRFSAERPKGSFSTLEIQRTEQGDSAMYLCASSLGAGNEQFFGPGTRLTVL.

The sample holds one count of this clone. The chain is built from TRBV18 and TRBJ2-6; 7 nucleotides line up with TRBD1. From germline, CDR1 is KGHSH and CDR2 LQKENI. This CDR3 has 17 amino acids. The V segment lost 2 bases and the J segment 4 bases; nucleotides outside the gene matches: 8. The CDR3 nucleotides read TGTGCCAGCTCACCAATTACAGGGGCTGCAGGGGCCAACGTCCTGACTTTC. It translates to CASSPITGAAGANVLTF.

The J gene is TRBJ2-7, the V gene TRBV7-2; D is uncertain. The germline V gene encodes CDR1 SGHTA and CDR2 FQGNSA. This CDR3 comprises 13 residues. Trimming left V 3 bases short and J 4 bases short, with 10 bases between. CDR3 sequence reads: CASSFPGIYEQYF. CDR3 bases: TGTGCCAGCAGCTTCCCAGGTATTTACGAGCAGTACTTC.

The V call is TRBV11-2, the J call TRBJ2-6; 9 nucleotides match TRBD1. The CDR3 sequence is 19 residues long. Trimming removed 3 bases from V and 2 bases from J; junction bases left unmatched: 11. CDR1 SGHAT and CDR2 FQNNGV come from the germline V gene. The CDR3 is CASSLRRGQGIPGANVLTF. The CDR3 nucleotides read TGTGCCAGCAGCTTGAGGCGAGGACAGGGGATCCCTGGGGCCAACGTCCTGACTTTC.

The chain recombines TRBV9 with TRBJ2-2; possibly TRBD1 for D (6 bases). V was clipped by 4 bases and J by 2 bases, with 18 bases between them. The germline V gene has CDR1 SGDLS and CDR2 YYNGEE. This CDR3 has 17 residues. CDR3 sequence reads: CASSSRGRDKNTGELFF. In DNA, the CDR3 is TGTGCCAGCAGCTCGCGCGGCCGGGACAAAAACACCGGGGAGCTGTTTTTT.

The chain is built from TRBV11-2 and TRBJ1-1; D perhaps matches TRBD1 (5 bases). The length of the CDR3 is 14 residues. From germline, CDR1 is SGHAT and CDR2 FQNNGV. Deletions cut 1 base from V and 5 bases from J, with 11 bases between. The CDR3 DNA reads as TGTGCCAGCAGCTTAGGAGCGGGGGTTACTGAAGCTTTCTTT. This encodes CASSLGAGVTEAFF.